This T cell receptor beta chain was identified during a study of T-cell memory formation after mild COVID-19. Across the whole study: TCR clusters were mostly donor specific.

This CDR3 spans 15 amino acids. V was cut by 0 bases and J by 3 bases, with 12 bases left in between. CDR1 SGHRS and CDR2 YFSETQ come from the germline V gene. Amplification by 5'RACE using constant-segment primers produced TCR alpha and TCR beta cDNA libraries that carried sample barcodes and UMIs. TCRdb passed the 5' RACE reads through MiXCR, listing each CDR3 protein once. The table shows under 600,000 distinct CDR3 sequences, with approximately 21% occurring only once. Study-level points and caveats: The CD4+ clones that contracted clustered mainly within CM and EM, and the CD8+ clones concentrated in EMRA.

This clonotype was picked up many times. The antigen remains undetermined. This chain links TRBV5-1 with TRBJ2-5; D is uncertain. The TCR originated in an adult woman who had mild COVID-19 (a few samples of this study predate the infection). Cell type and time point are not known. Sequenced sample: PBMCs or a T cell subset sorted from them (not recorded which). This CDR3 reads CASSLGRSVKETQYF. Here the CDR3 DNA reads TGCGCCAGCAGCTTGGGGCGGTCTGTGAAAGAGACCCAGTACTTC.